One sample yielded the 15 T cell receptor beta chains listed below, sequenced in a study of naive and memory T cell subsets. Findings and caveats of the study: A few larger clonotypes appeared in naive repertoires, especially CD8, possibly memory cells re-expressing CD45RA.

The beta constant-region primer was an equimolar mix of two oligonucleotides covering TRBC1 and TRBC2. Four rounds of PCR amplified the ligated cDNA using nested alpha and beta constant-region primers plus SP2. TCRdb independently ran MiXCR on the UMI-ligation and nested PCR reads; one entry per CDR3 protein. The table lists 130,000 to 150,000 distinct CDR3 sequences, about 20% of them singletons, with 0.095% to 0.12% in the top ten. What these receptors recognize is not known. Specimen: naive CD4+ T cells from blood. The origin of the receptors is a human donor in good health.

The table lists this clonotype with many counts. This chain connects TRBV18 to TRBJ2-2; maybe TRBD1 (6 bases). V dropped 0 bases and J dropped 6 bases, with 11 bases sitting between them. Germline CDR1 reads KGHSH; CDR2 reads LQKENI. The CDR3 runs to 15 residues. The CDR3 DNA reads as TGTGCCAGCTCACCACCGAACAGGGATGCCGGGGAGCTGTTTTTT. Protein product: CASSPPNRDAGELFF.

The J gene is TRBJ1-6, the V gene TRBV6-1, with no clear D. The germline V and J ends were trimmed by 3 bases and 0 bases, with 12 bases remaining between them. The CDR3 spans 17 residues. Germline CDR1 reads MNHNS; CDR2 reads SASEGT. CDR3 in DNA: TGTGCCAGCAGTGAGAGGGCGGTCGCCTCCTATAATTCACCCCTCCACTTT. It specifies CASSERAVASYNSPLHF.

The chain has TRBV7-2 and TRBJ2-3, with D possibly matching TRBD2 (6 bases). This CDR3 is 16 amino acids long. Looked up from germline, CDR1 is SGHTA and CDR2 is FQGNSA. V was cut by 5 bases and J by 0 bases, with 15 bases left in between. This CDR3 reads CASSLASATSTDTQYF. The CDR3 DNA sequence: TGTGCCAGCAGCCTCGCTAGCGCCACTAGCACAGATACGCAGTATTTT.

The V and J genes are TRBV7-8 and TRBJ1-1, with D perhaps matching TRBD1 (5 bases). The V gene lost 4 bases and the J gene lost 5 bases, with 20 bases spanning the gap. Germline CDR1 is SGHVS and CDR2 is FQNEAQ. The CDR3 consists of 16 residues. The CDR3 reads CASSSPLGGDLTEAFF. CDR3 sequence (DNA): TGTGCCAGCAGCTCCCCCCTAGGAGGGGATCTGACTGAAGCTTTCTTT.

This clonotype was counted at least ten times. The CDR3 spells CASSPGTAYNEQFF. DNA for the CDR3: TGCGCCAGCAGCCCCGGGACAGCTTACAATGAGCAGTTCTTC. The rearrangement links TRBV5-1 to TRBJ2-1; 7 bases are a match to TRBD1. Germline-derived CDR1 and CDR2 are SGHRS and YFSETQ. With V trimmed by 4 bases and J by 4 bases, 5 bases remained unmatched. The CDR3 runs to 14 residues.

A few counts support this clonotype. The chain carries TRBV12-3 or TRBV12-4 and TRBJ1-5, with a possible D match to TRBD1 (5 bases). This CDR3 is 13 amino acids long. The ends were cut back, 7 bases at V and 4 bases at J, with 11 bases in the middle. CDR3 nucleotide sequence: TGTGCCAGCACCTTGGGGGGAAATCAGCCCCAGCATTTT. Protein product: CASTLGGNQPQHF.

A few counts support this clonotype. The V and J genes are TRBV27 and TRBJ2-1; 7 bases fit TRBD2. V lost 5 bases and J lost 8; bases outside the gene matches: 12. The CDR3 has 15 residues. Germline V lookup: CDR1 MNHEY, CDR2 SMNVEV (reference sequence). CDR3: CASSRTSGRWDEQFF. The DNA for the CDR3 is TGTGCCAGCAGTAGGACTAGTGGGAGATGGGATGAGCAGTTCTTC.

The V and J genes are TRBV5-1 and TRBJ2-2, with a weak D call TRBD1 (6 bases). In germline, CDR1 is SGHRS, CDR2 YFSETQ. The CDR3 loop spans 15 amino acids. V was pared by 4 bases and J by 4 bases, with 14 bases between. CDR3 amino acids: CASSPTGRSTGELFF. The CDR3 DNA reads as TGCGCCAGCAGCCCGACAGGAAGAAGCACCGGGGAGCTGTTTTTT. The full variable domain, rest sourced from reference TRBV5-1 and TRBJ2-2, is KAGVTQTPRYLIKTRGQQVTLSCSPISGHRSVSWYQQTPGQGLQFLFEYFSETQRNKGNFPGRFSGRQFSNSRSEMNVSTLELGDSALYLCASSPTGRSTGELFFGEGSRLTVL.

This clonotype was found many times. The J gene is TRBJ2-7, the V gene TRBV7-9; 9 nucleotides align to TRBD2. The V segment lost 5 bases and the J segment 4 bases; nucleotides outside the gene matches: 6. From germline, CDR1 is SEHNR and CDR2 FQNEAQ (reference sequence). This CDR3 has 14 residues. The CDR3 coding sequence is TGTGCCAGCAGCCGAGGGACTAGCAGATACGAGCAGTACTTC. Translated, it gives CASSRGTSRYEQYF.

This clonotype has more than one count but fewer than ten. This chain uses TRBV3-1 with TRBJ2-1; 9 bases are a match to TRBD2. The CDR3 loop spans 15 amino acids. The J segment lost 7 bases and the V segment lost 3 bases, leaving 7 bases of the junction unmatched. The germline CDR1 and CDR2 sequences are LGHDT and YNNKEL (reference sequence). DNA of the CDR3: TGTGCCAGCAGCCACCTAGGCGGGGGGGCGAATGAGCAGTTCTTC. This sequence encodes CASSHLGGGANEQFF.

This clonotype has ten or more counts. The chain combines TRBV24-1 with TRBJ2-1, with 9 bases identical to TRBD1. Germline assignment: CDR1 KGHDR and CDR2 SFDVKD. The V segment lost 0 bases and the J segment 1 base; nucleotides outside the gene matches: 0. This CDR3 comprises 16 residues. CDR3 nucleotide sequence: TGTGCCACCAGTGATTTGGACAGGGGGTCCTACAATGAGCAGTTCTTC. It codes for CATSDLDRGSYNEQFF.

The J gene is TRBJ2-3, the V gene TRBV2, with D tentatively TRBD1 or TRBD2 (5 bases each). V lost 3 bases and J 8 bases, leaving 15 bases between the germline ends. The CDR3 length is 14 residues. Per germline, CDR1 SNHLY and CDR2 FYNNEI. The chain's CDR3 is CASSDGTRTFTQYF. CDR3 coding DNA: TGTGCCAGCAGTGATGGGACCAGAACCTTTACGCAGTATTTT. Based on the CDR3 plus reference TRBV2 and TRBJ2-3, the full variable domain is EPEVTQTPSHQVTQMGQEVILRCVPISNHLYFYWYRQILGQKVEFLVSFYNNEISEKSEIFDDQFSVERPDGSNFTLKIRSTKLEDSAMYFCASSDGTRTFTQYFGPGTRLTVL.

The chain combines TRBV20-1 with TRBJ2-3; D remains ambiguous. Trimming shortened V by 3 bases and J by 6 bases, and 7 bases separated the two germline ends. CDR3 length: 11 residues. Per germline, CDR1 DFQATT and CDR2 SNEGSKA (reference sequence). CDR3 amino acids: CSASDWDTQYF. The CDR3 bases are TGCAGTGCTAGTGACTGGGATACGCAGTATTTT.

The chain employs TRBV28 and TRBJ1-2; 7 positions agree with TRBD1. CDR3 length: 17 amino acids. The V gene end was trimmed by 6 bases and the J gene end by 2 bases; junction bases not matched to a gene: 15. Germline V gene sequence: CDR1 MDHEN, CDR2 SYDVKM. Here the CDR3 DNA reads TGTGCCAGCAGCCCCTTTTTGAGGGGGCGCATCAACTATGGCTACACCTTC. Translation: CASSPFLRGRINYGYTF.

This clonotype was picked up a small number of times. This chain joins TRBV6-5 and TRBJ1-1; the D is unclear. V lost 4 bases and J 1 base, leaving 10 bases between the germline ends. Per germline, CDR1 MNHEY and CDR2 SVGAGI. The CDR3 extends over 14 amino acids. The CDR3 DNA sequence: TGTGCCAGCAGTTCAACGACCCAGAACACTGAAGCTTTCTTT. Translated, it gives CASSSTTQNTEAFF.